The rows below give T cell receptor beta chains drawn from one sample of a study of T cell repertoires in cytomegalovirus infection. TCRdb ran MiXCR on the reads and lists one entry per CDR3 protein. The profile covers about 260,000 distinct CDR3 sequences, with approximately 9.2% appearing a single time and approximately 16% taken by the ten largest. Material: PBMCs. The receptors derive from a human donor in good health (CMV status not recorded). Some clones in this sample may be carry-over from other donors' samples. Both conserved end residues are trimmed from each CDR3. D genes are given only for firm matches. Clone sizes are given selectively: once, few, many, or a class where the clone is expanded.

D: NA
J: TRBJ1-5
V: TRBV28
size: many
CDR3: ASSLGSSGLGYNQPQH

D: TRBD1
J: TRBJ2-7
V: TRBV12-3/TRBV12-4
size: many
CDR3: ASSSGTGMLREQY

D: NA
J: TRBJ2-1
V: TRBV19
size: many
CDR3: ASSQTPGTQMLQF

D: TRBD1
J: TRBJ2-7
V: TRBV28
size: many
CDR3: ASSPLTGWGVYEQY

D: NA
J: TRBJ1-1
V: TRBV7-2
size: many
CDR3: ASSLRAMNTEAF

D: NA
J: TRBJ2-7
V: TRBV20-1
size: few
CDR3: SVRGAGLGSYEQY

D: NA
J: TRBJ1-1
V: TRBV12-3/TRBV12-4
size: NA
CDR3: ASSLSRFTEAF

D: TRBD1
J: TRBJ1-1
V: TRBV14
size: many
CDR3: ASSQGTGMNTEAF

D: TRBD1
J: TRBJ2-7
V: TRBV7-6
size: many
CDR3: ASSPGQAEQY

D: NA
J: TRBJ2-7
V: TRBV7-2
size: many
CDR3: ASSLGGGISYEQY

D: TRBD2
J: TRBJ2-1
V: TRBV9
size: NA
CDR3: ASSEAGGGAYEQF

D: NA
J: TRBJ1-1
V: TRBV14
size: NA
CDR3: ASSQVRGFTEAF

D: NA
J: TRBJ2-7
V: TRBV7-8
size: NA
CDR3: ASTKRGGGSTFRSSYEQY

D: TRBD1
J: TRBJ1-2
V: TRBV30
size: NA
CDR3: AGNRGPGNGYT

D: TRBD1
J: TRBJ2-7
V: TRBV7-9
size: many
CDR3: ASSLGQGAVYEQY

D: NA
J: TRBJ1-2
V: TRBV6-6
size: NA
CDR3: ASSYQQGIYGYT

D: TRBD2
J: TRBJ2-5
V: TRBV12-3/TRBV12-4
size: NA
CDR3: ASSSTGTRVGETQY

D: NA
J: TRBJ2-3
V: TRBV7-2
size: many
CDR3: ASSLQGGGTDTQY

D: TRBD1
J: TRBJ2-7
V: TRBV7-4
size: many
CDR3: ASSEIGTGDYEQY

D: TRBD2
J: TRBJ2-2
V: TRBV11-2
size: many
CDR3: ASSVRLALNTGELF

D: NA
J: TRBJ1-2
V: TRBV7-2
size: many
CDR3: ASSKLTGRNGYT

D: TRBD2
J: TRBJ2-2
V: TRBV7-9
size: many
CDR3: ASNTRQLAVTGELF

D: TRBD2
J: TRBJ2-1
V: TRBV29-1
size: NA
CDR3: SVEVRSGGRYNEQF

D: TRBD2
J: TRBJ2-7
V: TRBV12-3/TRBV12-4
size: many
CDR3: ASSLGAGGSRSEQY

D: NA
J: TRBJ1-1
V: TRBV7-2
size: many
CDR3: ASSFQTSNTEAF

D: NA
J: TRBJ2-5
V: TRBV19
size: NA
CDR3: ASRPNDQWGTQY

D: NA
J: TRBJ2-2
V: TRBV7-8
size: NA
CDR3: ASSLAGGSVTGELF

D: NA
J: TRBJ2-1
V: TRBV12-3/TRBV12-4
size: few
CDR3: ASSLNGAGQSHEQF

D: NA
J: TRBJ1-5
V: TRBV6-1
size: many
CDR3: ASSEAWRSEPQH

D: NA
J: TRBJ2-7
V: TRBV7-2
size: many
CDR3: ASSLPSTYEQY

D: NA
J: TRBJ2-3
V: TRBV28
size: many
CDR3: ASSRTDTQY

D: TRBD1
J: TRBJ2-2
V: TRBV4-3
size: few
CDR3: ASSTGAGAGELF

D: NA
J: TRBJ2-5
V: TRBV20-1
size: NA
CDR3: SARGGGLQETQY

D: TRBD2
J: TRBJ2-3
V: TRBV15
size: few
CDR3: ATGKRDYTDTQY

D: NA
J: TRBJ2-1
V: TRBV9
size: few
CDR3: ASSVWRVGSDEQF

D: NA
J: TRBJ2-6
V: TRBV20-1
size: NA
CDR3: SAREGKGANVLT

D: NA
J: TRBJ2-1
V: TRBV7-9
size: many
CDR3: ASSRGSGDPF

D: NA
J: TRBJ2-1
V: TRBV20-1
size: NA
CDR3: SAREGTVNEQF

D: NA
J: TRBJ1-1
V: TRBV7-8
size: many
CDR3: ASSIGTEAF

D: TRBD1
J: TRBJ2-5
V: TRBV7-9
size: NA
CDR3: ASSKGTGGFQETQY

D: TRBD1
J: TRBJ2-1
V: TRBV12-3/TRBV12-4
size: many
CDR3: ASKGPRDRGGREQF

D: NA
J: TRBJ2-5
V: TRBV18
size: few
CDR3: ASSPAIGETQY

D: NA
J: TRBJ2-1
V: TRBV18
size: few
CDR3: ASSPQGGSENEQF

D: TRBD1
J: TRBJ1-2
V: TRBV7-8
size: many
CDR3: ASSRGTGGASHYGYT

D: TRBD2
J: TRBJ2-3
V: TRBV5-1
size: NA
CDR3: ASRGGRTSTDTQY

D: TRBD1
J: TRBJ2-7
V: TRBV7-2
size: many
CDR3: ASSSQTGGYEQY

D: TRBD1
J: TRBJ1-1
V: TRBV29-1
size: NA
CDR3: SVWDRANTEAF

D: NA
J: TRBJ2-7
V: TRBV20-1
size: NA
CDR3: SARDALRTQGSLYGEQY

D: NA
J: TRBJ1-1
V: TRBV7-2
size: NA
CDR3: ASSLTRDPNTEAF

D: NA
J: TRBJ2-5
V: TRBV14
size: few
CDR3: ASSPGQLVGETQY

D: NA
J: TRBJ2-1
V: TRBV5-1
size: NA
CDR3: ASSLSWATPSLF

D: TRBD1
J: TRBJ1-2
V: TRBV7-2
size: many
CDR3: ASSLGLQGAYGYT

D: TRBD1
J: TRBJ2-1
V: TRBV25-1
size: many
CDR3: ASSAGTALNNEQF

D: NA
J: TRBJ1-5
V: TRBV7-2
size: many
CDR3: ASSSRGWDQPQH